The clone carrying this TCR beta chain has a count of ten or more. This specimen belongs to a study of T cells in Graves' hyperthyroidism and ophthalmopathy. About the study: Before any treatment, at initial diagnosis, peripheral blood was collected.

CDR1 is SGHRS, CDR2 YFSETQ, per germline. The CDR3 sequence is 14 residues long. The J segment lost 6 bases and the V segment lost 3 bases, leaving 3 bases of the junction unmatched. Ophthalmopathy cases scored 3 or more on the Clinical Activity Score and 4 or more on NOSPECS grade, with duration below 3 months. Clinical symptoms, serum thyroxine, TRAb, thyroid ultrasound and orbital computed tomography informed diagnoses. TCR beta CDR3 region amplification was performed from RNA transcripts. When the TCR CDR3 underwent first-round RT-PCR, the HTBI primer set was used. TCRdb processed the multiplex PCR reads anew with MiXCR; each CDR3 protein has one entry. The profile covers about 600,000 distinct CDR3 sequences, with 15% to 20% appearing a single time and 2.5% to 4% taken by the ten largest.

Sequencing was carried out using blood. The sequence was collected from a woman aged 40 to 49 with Graves' ophthalmopathy. The chain carries TRBV5-1 and TRBJ2-7, with 13 bases that match TRBD2. CDR3 region: CASSWGLAGSEQYF. In DNA, the CDR3 is TGCGCCAGCAGCTGGGGACTAGCGGGGAGCGAGCAGTACTTC.